This T cell receptor (beta chain) was identified during a study of T-cell memory formation after mild COVID-19. Study-wide context: TCR clusters largely stayed donor specific.

Overall study findings and caveats: Within pre-infection memory, some responding clones were found, suggesting cross-reactive memory joined.

On this clonotype: The target antigen is unknown.

TCRdb redid the calling of the 5' RACE reads with MiXCR, one entry per CDR3 protein. The sample shows a few hundred thousand distinct CDR3 sequences, 20% to 25% of them seen only once. Between the trimmed V and J ends, which lost 5 bases and 4 bases, there was a span of 13 bases. Germline lookup yields CDR1 SGHNT and CDR2 YENEEA. The CDR3 has 14 amino acids. The genes are TRBV11-3 and TRBJ2-3; D unresolved. The material sequenced was PBMCs or a T cell subset sorted from them (not recorded which). This sequence originates from an adult woman who had mild COVID-19 (a few samples of this study predate the infection). Cell type and time point are not known. CDR3 in DNA: TGTGCCAGCAGCCGTTTTAAGCACCCAGATACGCAGTATTTT. It codes for CASSRFKHPDTQYF.